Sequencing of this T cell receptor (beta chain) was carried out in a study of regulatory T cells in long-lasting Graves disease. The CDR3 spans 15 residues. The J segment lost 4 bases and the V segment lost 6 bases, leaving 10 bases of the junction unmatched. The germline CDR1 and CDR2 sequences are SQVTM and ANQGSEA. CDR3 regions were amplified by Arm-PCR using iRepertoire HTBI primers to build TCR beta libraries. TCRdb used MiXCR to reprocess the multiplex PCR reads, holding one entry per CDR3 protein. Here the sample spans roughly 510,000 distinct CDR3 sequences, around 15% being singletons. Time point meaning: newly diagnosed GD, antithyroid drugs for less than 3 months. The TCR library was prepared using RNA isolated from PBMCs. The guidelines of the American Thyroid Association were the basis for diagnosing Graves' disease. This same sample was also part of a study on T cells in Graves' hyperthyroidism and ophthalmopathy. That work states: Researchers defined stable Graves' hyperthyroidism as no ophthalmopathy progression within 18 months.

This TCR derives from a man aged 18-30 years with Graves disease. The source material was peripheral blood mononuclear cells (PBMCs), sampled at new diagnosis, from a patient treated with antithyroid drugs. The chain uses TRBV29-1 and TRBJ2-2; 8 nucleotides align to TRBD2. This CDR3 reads CSVGGRGASTGELFF. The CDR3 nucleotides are TGCAGCGTCGGGGGGCGGGGGGCGAGCACCGGGGAGCTGTTTTTT.